Listed here are 2 T cell receptor beta chains from one sample, sequenced in a study of human T cells and chemical hapten exposure. As for time point: patch test 2, 6 weeks after DPC sensitization. Sample treatment: therapeutic diphenylcyclopropenone sensitization with weekly scalp DPC. One entry per CDR3 protein results from TCRdb running MiXCR on the RACE reads. The sample carries about 54,000 distinct CDR3 sequences, 9.9% recorded once. The input for sequencing was whole blood, taken in connection with sensitization to the hapten diphenylcyclopropenone (DPC). Source of these receptors: a woman aged 50 to 60 with alopecia areata. Some clones in this sample may be carry-over from other donors' samples.

This clonotype was seen a few times. The CDR3 here is CASSPGGVTDTQYF. Written as DNA, the CDR3 is TGTGCCAGCAGTCCCGGGGGCGTAACAGATACGCAGTATTTT. This chain joins TRBV6-2 or TRBV6-3 and TRBJ2-3; either TRBD1 or TRBD2 may fit D (6 bases each). Germline V lookup: CDR1 MNHEY, CDR2 SVGEGT. The CDR3 runs to 14 residues. The ends were cut back, 5 bases at V and 3 bases at J, with 12 bases in the middle.

There are a few counts of this clonotype. The chain combines TRBV19 with TRBJ1-5; 7 bases fit TRBD1. Germline V gene sequence: CDR1 LNHDA, CDR2 SQIVND (reference sequence). CDR3 size: 14 residues. The ends lost 5 bases at V and 7 bases at J; junction bases unmatched: 8. The CDR3 bases are TGTGCCAGTAGTGAGGGGGCCGGACCCCAGCCCCAGCATTTT. Its protein product is CASSEGAGPQPQHF.